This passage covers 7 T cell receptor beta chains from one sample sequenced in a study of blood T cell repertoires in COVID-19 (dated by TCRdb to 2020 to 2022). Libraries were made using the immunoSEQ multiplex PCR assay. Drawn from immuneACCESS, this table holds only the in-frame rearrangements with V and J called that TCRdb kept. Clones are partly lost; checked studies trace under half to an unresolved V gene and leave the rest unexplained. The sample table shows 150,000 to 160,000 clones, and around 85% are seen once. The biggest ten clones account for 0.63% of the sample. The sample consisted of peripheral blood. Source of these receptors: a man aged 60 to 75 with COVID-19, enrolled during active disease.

This CDR3 reads CASSVGQGASDTQYF. In nucleotides, the CDR3 is TGTGCCAGCAGCGTAGGACAGGGGGCGTCAGATACGCAGTATTTT. The rearrangement joins TRBV9 to TRBJ2-3; 10 bases are a match to TRBD1. V shed 0 bases and J 4 bases; nucleotides not matched to a gene: 2. CDR1 and CDR2 from the germline V gene are SGDLS and YYNGEE. This CDR3 has 15 residues.

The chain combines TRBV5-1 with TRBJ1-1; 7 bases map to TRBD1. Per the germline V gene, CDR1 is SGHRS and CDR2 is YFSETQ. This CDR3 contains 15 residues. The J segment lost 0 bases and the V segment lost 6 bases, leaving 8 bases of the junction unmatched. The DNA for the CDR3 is TGCGCCAGCAACGGACAGGCGAACCTGAACACTGAAGCTTTCTTT. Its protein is CASNGQANLNTEAFF.

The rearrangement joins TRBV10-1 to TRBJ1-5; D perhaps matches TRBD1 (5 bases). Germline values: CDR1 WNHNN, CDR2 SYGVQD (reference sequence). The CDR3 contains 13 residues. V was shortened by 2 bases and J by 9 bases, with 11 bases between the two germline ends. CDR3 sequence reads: CASSEGHLGPQHF. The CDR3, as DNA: TGCGCCAGCAGTGAGGGACACCTAGGGCCCCAGCATTTT.

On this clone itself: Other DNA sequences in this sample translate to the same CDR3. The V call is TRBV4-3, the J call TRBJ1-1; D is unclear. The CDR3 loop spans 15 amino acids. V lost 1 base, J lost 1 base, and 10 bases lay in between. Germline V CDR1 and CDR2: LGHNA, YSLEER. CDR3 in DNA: TGCGCCAGCAGCCAAGCCGGGTCTGGGAACACTGAAGCTTTCTTT. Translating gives CASSQAGSGNTEAFF.

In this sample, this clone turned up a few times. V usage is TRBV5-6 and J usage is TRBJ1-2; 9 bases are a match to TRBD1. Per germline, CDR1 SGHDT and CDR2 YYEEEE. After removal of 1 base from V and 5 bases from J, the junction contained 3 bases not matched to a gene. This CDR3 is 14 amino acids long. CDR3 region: CASSLRTGEYGYTF. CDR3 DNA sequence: TGTGCCAGCAGCTTGCGGACAGGGGAGTATGGCTACACCTTC. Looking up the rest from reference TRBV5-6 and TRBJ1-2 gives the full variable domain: DAGVTQSPTHLIKTRGQQVTLRCSPKSGHDTVSWYQQALGQGPQFIFQYYEEEERQRGNFPDRFSGHQFPNYSSELNVNALLLGDSALYLCASSLRTGEYGYTFGSGTRLTVV.

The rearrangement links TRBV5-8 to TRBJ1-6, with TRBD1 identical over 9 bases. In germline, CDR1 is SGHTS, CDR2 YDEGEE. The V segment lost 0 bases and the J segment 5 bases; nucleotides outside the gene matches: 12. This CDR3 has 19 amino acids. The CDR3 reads CASSLEGGFGQGNNSPLHF. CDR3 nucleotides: TGTGCCAGCAGCTTGGAGGGTGGATTTGGACAGGGGAATAATTCACCCCTCCACTTT.

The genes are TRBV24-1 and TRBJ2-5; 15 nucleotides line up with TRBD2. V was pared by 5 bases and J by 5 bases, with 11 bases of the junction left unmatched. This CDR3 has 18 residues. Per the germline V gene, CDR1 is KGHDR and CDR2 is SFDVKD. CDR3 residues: CATSGAGTSGRRGETQYF. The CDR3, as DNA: TGTGCCACCAGTGGTGCCGGGACTAGCGGGAGGAGAGGCGAGACCCAGTACTTC.